Listed below are T cell receptor beta chains from one sample, sequenced in a study of T-cell reconstitution after alpha-beta-depleted transplantation in children. Each CDR3 protein gets one entry after TCRdb re-called the PCR reads with MiXCR. The profile covers around 190,000 distinct CDR3 sequences, with approximately 6.9% appearing a single time and roughly 6% taken by the ten largest. Sequencing was performed on PBMCs, taken before TCRalphabeta/CD19-depleted stem cell transplant. All receptors derive from a boy aged 2 to 10 with acute lymphoblastic leukemia, due to receive a stem cell transplant. Each CDR3 is given with its conserved first and last residue. D genes are given only for firm matches. Clone size is not always given. Where it is, it says once, few, many or a class for expanded clones.

TRBV7-9	.	.	TRBJ2-3	CASSVGSDTQYF	TGTGCCAGCAGCGTAGGGAGCGATACGCAGTATTTT
TRBV5-6	many	TRBD2	TRBJ2-2	CASSLDLAGVYGTGELFF	TGTGCCAGCAGCTTGGATCTAGCGGGAGTATATGGCACCGGGGAGCTGTTTTTT
TRBV28	many	.	TRBJ1-1	CASSLSGTWTEAFF	TGTGCCAGCAGTTTAAGCGGGACGTGGACTGAAGCTTTCTTT
TRBV11-2	few	.	TRBJ2-2	CASSKVLSPGRSNTGELFF	TGTGCCAGCAGCAAAGTATTGAGCCCGGGACGCTCGAACACCGGGGAGCTGTTTTTT
TRBV18	many	.	TRBJ2-7	CASSPPRAISSSSAEQYF	TGTGCCAGCTCACCCCCGAGGGCCATAAGCTCATCTTCGGCCGAGCAGTACTTC
TRBV7-8	.	.	TRBJ1-2	CASSWNERNYGYTF	TGTGCCAGCAGCTGGAACGAGCGTAACTATGGCTACACCTTC
TRBV6-2/TRBV6-3	.	TRBD2	TRBJ2-1	CASSYSGLAGYNEQFF	TGTGCCAGCAGTTACTCAGGACTAGCGGGCTACAATGAGCAGTTCTTC
TRBV6-5	many	TRBD1	TRBJ1-2	CASSPQGGGYTF	TGTGCCAGCAGTCCTCAGGGGGGTGGCTACACCTTC
TRBV7-2	.	.	TRBJ2-7	CASSQTKDAFSYEQYF	TGTGCCAGCAGCCAAACGAAAGACGCCTTTTCCTACGAGCAGTACTTC
TRBV6-5	many	TRBD1	TRBJ1-1	CASSRTGIEAFF	TGTGCCAGCAGCCGGACAGGGATTGAAGCTTTCTTT
TRBV7-9	many	.	TRBJ2-7	CASSLGGSEQYF	TGTGCCAGCAGCTTAGGGGGCTCCGAGCAGTACTTC
TRBV11-2	.	.	TRBJ2-5	CASSSPPETQYF	TGTGCCAGCAGCTCCCCCCCCGAGACCCAGTACTTC
TRBV29-1	many	.	TRBJ2-7	CSAEGVYEQYF	TGCAGCGCGGAGGGGGTCTACGAGCAGTACTTC
TRBV20-1	.	.	TRBJ1-1	CSARVGSGQWDTEAFF	TGCAGTGCTAGAGTGGGGTCGGGACAATGGGACACTGAAGCTTTCTTT
TRBV28	many	.	TRBJ1-1	CASSSGEYTEAFF	TGTGCCAGCAGTTCAGGGGAGTACACTGAAGCTTTCTTT
TRBV28	few	.	TRBJ2-7	CASSSTPRGYEQYF	TGTGCCAGCAGTTCAACCCCCAGGGGCTACGAGCAGTACTTC
TRBV7-6	.	.	TRBJ2-5	CASSLARRGGETQYF	TGTGCCAGCAGCTTAGCGCGGCGGGGAGGAGAGACCCAGTACTTC
TRBV20-1	many	.	TRBJ2-1	CRERQKYNEQFF	TGCAGGGAGCGGCAGAAATACAATGAGCAGTTCTTC
TRBV6-2/TRBV6-3	few	.	TRBJ1-5	CASRPTAQGQDQPQHF	TGTGCCAGCAGGCCCACAGCCCAGGGCCAGGATCAGCCCCAGCATTTT
TRBV7-2	many	.	TRBJ2-7	CASSLESGAVYEQYF	TGTGCCAGCAGCTTAGAGTCGGGAGCGGTTTACGAGCAGTACTTC
TRBV4-3	.	TRBD1	TRBJ1-2	CASSQDQGGGSYGYTF	TGCGCCAGCAGCCAAGATCAAGGGGGCGGTAGCTATGGCTACACCTTC
TRBV7-9	.	.	TRBJ1-5	CASSAGYSNQPQHF	TGTGCCAGCAGCGCAGGCTATAGCAATCAGCCCCAGCATTTT
TRBV7-2	many	.	TRBJ2-7	CASSLFYPGAYEQYF	TGTGCCAGCAGCTTATTTTATCCAGGGGCCTACGAGCAGTACTTC
TRBV28	many	TRBD1	TRBJ1-5	CASSPGQATWDPQHF	TGTGCCAGCAGTCCGGGACAGGCGACTTGGGATCCCCAGCATTTT
TRBV6-2/TRBV6-3	.	.	TRBJ2-7	CASSRTAPYEQYF	TGTGCCAGCAGTCGGACAGCACCCTACGAGCAGTACTTC
TRBV28	many	TRBD2	TRBJ2-1	CASSLLLETSGYNEQFF	TGTGCCAGCAGTTTATTGTTGGAGACTAGCGGGTACAATGAGCAGTTCTTC
TRBV28	many	.	TRBJ1-1	CASSPQYTEAFF	TGTGCCAGCAGCCCTCAGTACACTGAAGCTTTCTTT
TRBV6-2/TRBV6-3	many	.	TRBJ2-1	CASSYSPPGRALSYNEQFF	TGTGCCAGCAGTTACTCCCCCCCGGGGCGGGCGTTATCCTACAATGAGCAGTTCTTC
TRBV4-2	many	TRBD2	TRBJ2-1	CASSQLAGYEQFF	TGTGCCAGCAGCCAGCTAGCGGGATATGAGCAGTTCTTC
TRBV12-5	.	TRBD1	TRBJ1-1	CASGLGQGADTEAFF	TGTGCTAGTGGTTTGGGACAGGGGGCTGACACTGAAGCTTTCTTT
TRBV5-1	.	.	TRBJ1-3	CASSLAGGNSGNTIYF	TGCGCCAGCAGCTTGGCCGGTGGGAACTCTGGAAACACCATATATTTT
TRBV3-1	many	.	TRBJ2-1	CASSRQGEALVNEQFF	TGTGCCAGCAGCCGCCAGGGGGAGGCCCTAGTTAATGAGCAGTTCTTC
TRBV5-1	few	TRBD1	TRBJ2-5	CASSIGTGNRYQETQYF	TGCGCCAGCAGCATCGGGACAGGTAATAGGTACCAAGAGACCCAGTACTTC
TRBV9	few	.	TRBJ2-2	CASSVAASPGELFF	TGTGCCAGCAGCGTAGCGGCTAGCCCCGGGGAGCTGTTTTTT
TRBV6-6	.	.	TRBJ1-5	CASSPQIDQPQHF	TGTGCCAGCAGCCCACAGATAGATCAGCCCCAGCATTTT
TRBV14	many	.	TRBJ1-5	CASSQVRRNQPQHF	TGTGCCAGCAGCCAAGTGCGACGCAATCAGCCCCAGCATTTT
TRBV7-9	many	TRBD1	TRBJ2-5	CASSFTGQGKTQYF	TGTGCCAGCAGCTTTACAGGACAGGGAAAGACCCAGTACTTC
TRBV5-1	many	.	TRBJ2-7	CASREQTVSSYEQYF	TGCGCCAGCAGAGAACAGACAGTGAGCTCCTACGAGCAGTACTTC
TRBV27	.	TRBD1	TRBJ2-3	CASGQIDRGTDTQYF	TGTGCCAGCGGCCAAATCGACAGGGGCACAGATACGCAGTATTTT
TRBV20-1	few	.	TRBJ2-1	CSARGGGRSSYNEQFF	TGCAGTGCTAGAGGCGGGGGCAGGAGCTCCTACAATGAGCAGTTCTTC
TRBV9	many	TRBD2	TRBJ2-1	CASSVVLAGLDEQFF	TGTGCCAGCAGCGTAGTTCTAGCGGGATTGGATGAGCAGTTCTTC
TRBV27	many	.	TRBJ1-1	CASSLQGPDTEAFF	TGTGCCAGCAGTTTACAGGGGCCGGACACTGAAGCTTTCTTT
TRBV18	.	TRBD1	TRBJ1-2	CASSPIDRGGYTF	TGTGCCAGCTCACCAATCGACAGGGGTGGCTACACCTTC
TRBV5-4	.	TRBD2	TRBJ2-5	CASSSTSRGQETQYF	TGTGCCAGCAGCTCGACTAGCCGGGGGCAAGAGACCCAGTACTTC
TRBV12-3/TRBV12-4	.	.	TRBJ1-1	CASSWGVRTPNTEAFF	TGTGCCAGCAGTTGGGGAGTGAGAACACCGAACACTGAAGCTTTCTTT
TRBV20-1	many	.	TRBJ1-5	CSASELNRGENQPQHF	TGCAGTGCTAGTGAGTTGAATCGGGGCGAAAATCAGCCCCAGCATTTT
TRBV3-1	many	.	TRBJ1-1	CASSPGVGGTEAFF	TGTGCCAGCAGCCCTGGCGTCGGGGGAACTGAAGCTTTCTTT
TRBV12-5	few	.	TRBJ2-1	CASGLWRAPTQGVNEQFF	TGTGCTAGTGGTTTGTGGAGGGCCCCCACGCAGGGGGTCAATGAGCAGTTCTTC
TRBV14	few	TRBD1	TRBJ2-7	CASSQEERDRAYEQYF	TGTGCCAGCAGCCAAGAAGAGAGAGACAGGGCCTACGAGCAGTACTTC
TRBV7-7	.	TRBD2	TRBJ2-5	CASSPGLAGTETQYF	TGTGCCAGCAGCCCGGGACTAGCGGGAACGGAGACCCAGTACTTC
TRBV12-3/TRBV12-4	many	TRBD1	TRBJ2-7	CASSQGASYEQYF	TGTGCCAGCAGCCAGGGGGCAAGCTACGAGCAGTACTTC
TRBV18	many	.	TRBJ2-7	CASRFGGGYEQYF	TGTGCCAGCCGGTTCGGAGGGGGGTACGAGCAGTACTTC
TRBV6-1	many	.	TRBJ2-1	CASSEAQYNEQFF	TGTGCCAGCAGTGAAGCTCAATACAATGAGCAGTTCTTC